The 20 T cell receptor beta chains listed next were all sequenced from one sample in a study of T cell responses to AZD1222 COVID-19 vaccine. Profiling relied on immunoSEQ multiplex PCR, and the TCRdb table lists in-frame clones only, not all of them. This sample has around 130,000 clones, with 70% to 90% found just once. This specimen was peripheral blood, taken on day 0 of AZD1222 vaccination. The receptors stem from an adult in good health.

CDR3 sequence reads: CASSQDRGGQPQHF. In nucleotides, the CDR3 is TGTGCCAGTAGTCAGGACAGGGGAGGACAGCCCCAGCATTTT. The chain couples TRBV19 to TRBJ1-5; 9 bases map to TRBD1. V lost 5 bases, J lost 7 bases, and 6 bases stayed unmatched. The CDR3 is made up of 14 amino acids. Germline lookup yields CDR1 LNHDA and CDR2 SQIVND (reference sequence).

This chain connects TRBV19 to TRBJ1-5; 9 bases are shared with TRBD1. The V segment lost 7 bases and the J segment 6 bases; nucleotides outside the gene matches: 7. The CDR3 runs to 14 residues. Germline values: CDR1 LNHDA, CDR2 SQIVND (reference sequence). The CDR3 loop reads CASMPGQGGQPQHF. For the CDR3, the DNA is TGTGCCAGTATGCCGGGACAGGGTGGTCAGCCCCAGCATTTT.

This chain connects TRBV19 to TRBJ2-1; TRBD2 matches at 7 bases. Germline V gene data show CDR1 as LNHDA and CDR2 as SQIVND (reference sequence). Trimming removed 7 bases from V and 6 bases from J; junction bases left unmatched: 9. CDR3 length: 14 amino acids. The CDR3 region has the DNA TGTGCCAGTAAAAACGGGAGGTTCAGCAATGAGCAGTTCTTC. Amino acids: CASKNGRFSNEQFF.

The CDR3 is CASSGSGSGTDTQYF. As DNA, the CDR3 is TGCGCCAGCAGCGGTAGCGGGAGCGGCACAGATACGCAGTATTTT. V gene TRBV5-1 combines with J gene TRBJ2-3; 9 positions match TRBD2. The length of the CDR3 is 15 residues. With V trimmed by 4 bases and J by 1 base, 4 bases remained unmatched. The germline V gene has CDR1 SGHRS and CDR2 YFSETQ. The full variable domain, rest sourced from reference TRBV5-1 and TRBJ2-3, is KAGVTQTPRYLIKTRGQQVTLSCSPISGHRSVSWYQQTPGQGLQFLFEYFSETQRNKGNFPGRFSGRQFSNSRSEMNVSTLELGDSALYLCASSGSGSGTDTQYFGPGTRLTVL.

This clone was recorded once. The J gene is TRBJ2-3, the V gene TRBV7-3; 14 bases match TRBD2. CDR3 size: 18 residues. Germline V CDR1 and CDR2: SGHTA, FQGTGA. The V and J ends lost 2 bases and 0 bases, in that order; junction bases with no gene match: 4. The CDR3 bases are TGTGCCAGCAGCTTAGGACTAGCGGGGGGAGCTAGCACAGATACGCAGTATTTT. This encodes CASSLGLAGGASTDTQYF.

This clone showed up just a few times. The chain uses TRBV29-1 and TRBJ2-5; TRBD1 matches 10 bases. Per the germline V gene, CDR1 is SQVTM and CDR2 is ANQGSEA. The CDR3 sequence is 14 residues long. Losses at the gene ends were 7 bases for V and 2 bases for J; bases not matched to a gene: 7. This CDR3 reads CSGSGTGEQETQYF. In DNA form, the CDR3 reads TGCAGCGGTTCCGGGACAGGGGAACAAGAGACCCAGTACTTC. The whole variable domain, filled in from reference TRBV29-1 and TRBJ2-5, reads SAVISQKPSRDICQRGTSLTIQCQVDSQVTMMFWYRQQPGQSLTLIATANQGSEATYESGFVIDKFPISRPNLTFSTLTVSNMSPEDSSIYLCSGSGTGEQETQYFGPGTRLLVL.

The chain combines TRBV10-3 with TRBJ2-2; 8 bases fit TRBD1. The germline CDR1 and CDR2 sequences are ENHRY and SYGVKD. The length of the CDR3 is 17 residues. V lost 8 bases, J lost 1 base, and 12 bases stayed unmatched. The CDR3 coding sequence is TGTGCCATCTCAAGGACAGGGCGCGGAATGAACACCGGGGAGCTGTTTTTT. Its translation is CAISRTGRGMNTGELFF.

The rearrangement links TRBV19 to TRBJ1-2; D remains unclear. Trimming pared 9 bases from V and 4 bases from J, leaving 18 bases between. Germline V gives CDR1 LNHDA, CDR2 SQIVND (reference sequence). This CDR3 has 14 residues. The CDR3 DNA sequence: TGTGCCAGCACCGGGCCCCAAAGGGTCTATGGCTACACCTTC. This codes for CASTGPQRVYGYTF.

This clone came up once. The chain combines TRBV2 with TRBJ1-4, with D maybe TRBD1 (6 bases). Germline V gene data show CDR1 as SNHLY and CDR2 as FYNNEI. The CDR3 spans 15 residues. The V and J ends lost 3 bases and 4 bases respectively, with 12 bases between them. Here the CDR3 reads CASSEQGQYNEKLFF. Written as DNA, the CDR3 is TGTGCCAGCAGTGAGCAGGGGCAATATAATGAAAAACTGTTTTTT.

This chain links TRBV12-3 or TRBV12-4 with TRBJ1-3, with D unclear. The CDR3 consists of 13 residues. V gave up 2 bases and J gave up 3 bases, with 5 bases separating them. CDR3 loop: CASSLSSGNTIYF. Written as DNA, the CDR3 is TGTGCCAGCAGTTTATCGAGTGGAAACACCATATATTTT.

The V and J genes are TRBV5-6 and TRBJ2-3, with a possible D match to TRBD1 (5 bases). This CDR3 comprises 15 residues. From germline, CDR1 is SGHDT and CDR2 YYEEEE. Trimming left V 0 bases short and J 0 bases short, with 8 bases between. This CDR3 is CASSLGGQSTDTQYF. As DNA, the CDR3 is TGTGCCAGCAGCTTGGGCGGACAAAGCACAGATACGCAGTATTTT.

The J gene is TRBJ2-3, the V gene TRBV27; 7 nucleotides line up with TRBD1. J was trimmed by 2 bases and V by 2 bases; bases with no gene match: 10. CDR3 size: 17 residues. Germline CDR1 and CDR2: MNHEY and SMNVEV (reference sequence). CDR3 DNA sequence: TGTGCCAGCAGTTTACCCCCGACAGGGAGATACACAGATACGCAGTATTTT. Protein: CASSLPPTGRYTDTQYF.

This chain joins TRBV7-9 and TRBJ1-6; D is ambiguous. Per the germline V gene, CDR1 is SEHNR and CDR2 is FQNEAQ (reference sequence). The CDR3 extends over 14 amino acids. Trimming removed 5 bases from V and 8 bases from J, with 13 bases in between. The CDR3 coding sequence is TGTGCCAGCAGCCCCAATCGACCGGATTCACCCCTCCACTTT. This gives the protein CASSPNRPDSPLHF.

This CDR3 is CASSVALGRNEKLFF. For the CDR3, the DNA is TGTGCCAGCAGCGTAGCTCTGGGGCGCAATGAAAAACTGTTTTTT. The rearrangement uses TRBV9 and TRBJ1-4; maybe TRBD1 (5 bases). CDR1 is SGDLS, CDR2 YYNGEE, per germline. The CDR3 is 15 amino acids. Deletions cut 0 bases from V and 5 bases from J, with 11 bases between.

The chain employs TRBV2 and TRBJ1-4; perhaps TRBD1 as D (5 bases). Germline lookup yields CDR1 SNHLY and CDR2 FYNNEI. The germline V and J ends were trimmed by 8 bases and 2 bases, with 12 bases remaining between them. The CDR3 extends over 14 amino acids. This CDR3 is CASFRGSTNEKLFF. The DNA of the CDR3 is TGTGCCAGCTTTAGGGGCAGTACTAATGAAAAACTGTTTTTT. The whole variable domain, filled in from reference TRBV2 and TRBJ1-4, reads EPEVTQTPSHQVTQMGQEVILRCVPISNHLYFYWYRQILGQKVEFLVSFYNNEISEKSEIFDDQFSVERPDGSNFTLKIRSTKLEDSAMYFCASFRGSTNEKLFFGSGTQLSVL.

The V gene is TRBV25-1, the J gene TRBJ2-1, with 7 bases aligning to TRBD2. The germline V gene has CDR1 MGHDK and CDR2 SYGVNS. With V trimmed by 3 bases and J by 8 bases, 10 bases remained unmatched. The CDR3 extends over 15 amino acids. Written as DNA, the CDR3 is TGTGCCAGCAGTGATTTGATCCCAGGGAGGGATGAGCAGTTCTTC. Its translation is CASSDLIPGRDEQFF.

The V call is TRBV2, the J call TRBJ1-4; the match to TRBD1 covers 7 bases. After removal of 6 bases from V and 7 bases from J, the junction contained 8 bases not matched to a gene. The CDR3 has 14 amino acids. CDR1 is SNHLY, CDR2 FYNNEI, per germline. CDR3 region: CASSRGRDSEKLFF. CDR3 DNA: TGTGCCAGCAGCCGTGGTAGGGACAGTGAAAAACTGTTTTTT.

This chain uses TRBV19 with TRBJ1-6, with D tentatively TRBD1 (5 bases). Germline CDR1 reads LNHDA; CDR2 reads SQIVND (reference sequence). The CDR3 totals 13 residues. The V gene lost 5 bases and the J gene lost 13 bases, with 15 bases spanning the gap. The CDR3 DNA follows: TGTGCCAGTAGTTTGCCACAGGAGCCGCCCCTCCACTTT. This gives the protein CASSLPQEPPLHF.

The chain couples TRBV5-4 to TRBJ2-1; D ambiguous. The germline V gene has CDR1 SGHNT and CDR2 YYREEE (reference sequence). The CDR3 contains 12 residues. The germline V and J ends were trimmed by 4 bases and 7 bases, with 9 bases remaining between them. In nucleotides, the CDR3 is TGTGCCAGCAGCCCGGAGAGGAATGAGCAGTTCTTC. Protein: CASSPERNEQFF.

As for this clone: Additional DNA sequences in this sample encode the identical CDR3. V is TRBV24-1 and J is TRBJ2-5; no firm D call. The germline CDR1 and CDR2 sequences are KGHDR and SFDVKD. The CDR3 covers 11 residues. V was trimmed by 3 bases and J by 4 bases, leaving 2 bases between them. The CDR3 DNA follows: TGTGCCACCAGTGATCGAGAGACCCAGTACTTC. Protein: CATSDRETQYF.